Following are 15 T cell receptor beta chains from one sample sequenced in a study of blood T cell repertoires in COVID-19. The assay was immunoSEQ multiplex PCR, and TCRdb's table has in-frame clones only and misses some. The profile covers 140,000 to 150,000 clones, with around 86% appearing a single time and approximately 8% taken by the ten largest. Material for sequencing was peripheral blood. Receptors originate from a human donor in a cohort sampled during active COVID-19.

This chain connects TRBV18 to TRBJ2-7; TRBD2 aligns across 11 bases. The V segment lost 4 bases and the J segment 1 base; nucleotides outside the gene matches: 6. The germline gives CDR1 KGHSH, CDR2 LQKENI. The CDR3 spans 16 residues. This CDR3 is CASSRTSGSLSYEQYF. The CDR3, as DNA: TGTGCCAGCTCACGTACTAGCGGGAGTCTTTCCTACGAGCAGTACTTC.

The V and J genes are TRBV10-3 and TRBJ2-3, with 8 bases identical to TRBD1. This CDR3 region has 15 residues. Trimming at V came to 6 bases and at J to 6 bases, leaving 11 bases not matched to a gene. In germline, CDR1 is ENHRY, CDR2 SYGVKD. This CDR3 is CAISPISRQGDTQYF. In DNA, the CDR3 is TGTGCCATCAGCCCGATTAGCCGACAGGGGGATACGCAGTATTTT.

The chain has TRBV6-5 and TRBJ2-7, with 8 bases that match TRBD1. CDR3 length: 13 residues. The germline gives CDR1 MNHEY, CDR2 SVGAGI. The V and J ends lost 6 bases and 9 bases, in that order; junction bases with no gene match: 10. CDR3 DNA sequence: TGTGCCAGCAGAGCGACAGGGGTCCCAGCGCAGTACTTC. Translation gives CASRATGVPAQYF.

The chain has TRBV9 and TRBJ2-1; 9 positions match TRBD1. Trimming removed 0 bases from V and 4 bases from J; junction bases left unmatched: 11. CDR3 length equals 18 residues. The germline gives CDR1 SGDLS, CDR2 YYNGEE. The CDR3 is CASSVGGTGFLGYNEQFF. CDR3 DNA: TGTGCCAGCAGCGTAGGAGGGACAGGGTTCTTGGGGTACAATGAGCAGTTCTTC.

CDR3: CASIIEAFF. The CDR3 DNA is TGTGCCAGCATTATCGAGGCTTTCTTT. The genes are TRBV28 and TRBJ1-1, with D uncertain. V lost 7 bases and J lost 11, with 8 bases in between. Germline V gene lookup returns CDR1 MDHEN and CDR2 SYDVKM. The length of the CDR3 is 9 residues.

This chain joins TRBV6-2 or TRBV6-3 and TRBJ1-1; D is ambiguous. Trimming removed 1 base from V and 11 bases from J, with 17 bases in between. Per the germline V gene, CDR1 is MNHEY and CDR2 is SVGEGT. This CDR3 spans 14 amino acids. CDR3 DNA sequence: TGTGCCAGCAGTTACTACTCCAGGAGTTCGGGGGCTTTCTTT. It translates to CASSYYSRSSGAFF.

The chain uses TRBV28 and TRBJ2-7; 8 bases map to TRBD2. There are 16 residues in the CDR3. The V gene end was trimmed by 7 bases and the J gene end by 3 bases; junction bases not matched to a gene: 14. The germline V gene has CDR1 MDHEN and CDR2 SYDVKM. As DNA, the CDR3 is TGTGCCAGCACTCCCCCCGGTGCTAGCGGGCGCTACGAGCAGTACTTC. Residues: CASTPPGASGRYEQYF. The variable domain in full, with the rest retrieved from reference TRBV28 and TRBJ2-7, is DVKVTQSSRYLVKRTGEKVFLECVQDMDHENMFWYRQDPGLGLRLIYFSYDVKMKEKGDIPEGYSVSREKKERFSLILESASTNQTSMYLCASTPPGASGRYEQYFGPGTRLTVT.

About this clone itself: The sample holds other DNA sequences that translate to the same CDR3. The V gene is TRBV7-3, the J gene TRBJ2-5; possible D gene TRBD1, 6 bases. This CDR3 is 14 amino acids long. Between the trimmed V and J ends, which lost 5 bases and 1 base, there was a span of 11 bases. Germline CDR1 reads SGHTA; CDR2 reads FQGTGA. The DNA of the CDR3 is TGTGCCAGCAGCCCTACAGGGACCCAAGAGACCCAGTACTTC. This translates into CASSPTGTQETQYF.

In this sample, this clone turned up a few times. The chain joins TRBV11-2 to TRBJ2-7; 9 nucleotides agree with TRBD1. The CDR3 loop spans 12 amino acids. The V gene's germline CDR1 is SGHAT and CDR2 FQNNGV. Trimming cost V 1 base and J 9 bases; bases outside gene matches: 1. CDR3 in amino acids: CASSLGGQGQYF. DNA for the CDR3: TGTGCCAGCAGCTTAGGGGGACAGGGGCAGTACTTC.

The chain uses TRBV29-1 and TRBJ1-4; 7 bases map to TRBD1. There are 14 residues in the CDR3. V dropped 0 bases and J dropped 8; count of bases not matched to a gene: 6. Looked up from germline, CDR1 is SQVTM and CDR2 is ANQGSEA. CDR3 region: CSVEDYRGDEKLFF. As DNA, the CDR3 is TGCAGCGTTGAAGATTACAGGGGTGACGAAAAACTGTTTTTT. Combining the CDR3 with reference TRBV29-1 and TRBJ1-4 gives the whole variable domain SAVISQKPSRDICQRGTSLTIQCQVDSQVTMMFWYRQQPGQSLTLIATANQGSEATYESGFVIDKFPISRPNLTFSTLTVSNMSPEDSSIYLCSVEDYRGDEKLFFGSGTQLSVL.

J is TRBJ1-5 and V is TRBV28; D may be TRBD1 (5 bases). This CDR3 is 16 amino acids long. Deletions cut 3 bases from V and 9 bases from J, with 21 bases between. In germline, CDR1 is MDHEN, CDR2 SYDVKM. As DNA, the CDR3 is TGTGCCAGCAGTTTTAGTGCGACAGATGGGCGGGGGCCCCAGCATTTT. This gives the protein CASSFSATDGRGPQHF.

The gene calls are TRBV24-1 and TRBJ2-1; 8 bases agree with TRBD1. CDR3 length: 16 amino acids. Trimming took 3 bases from V and 0 from J; bases not matched to a gene: 3. Germline CDR1 reads KGHDR; CDR2 reads SFDVKD. CDR3 nucleotides: TGTGCCACCAGTGATCAGACAGGGGCCTCCTACAATGAGCAGTTCTTC. Translation gives CATSDQTGASYNEQFF.

The chain joins TRBV12-3 or TRBV12-4 to TRBJ2-7; D is perhaps TRBD1 (8 bases). V lost 7 bases and J 3 bases, leaving 13 bases between the germline ends. The CDR3 has 13 amino acids. The CDR3 reads CASTQGGVYEQYF. CDR3 nucleotides: TGTGCCAGCACACAGGGGGGGGTCTACGAGCAGTACTTC.

The rearrangement links TRBV28 to TRBJ2-7; the match to TRBD1 covers 9 bases. This CDR3 is built from 16 residues. J was trimmed by 9 bases and V by 2 bases; bases with no gene match: 14. CDR1 is MDHEN, CDR2 SYDVKM, per germline. The CDR3 DNA follows: TGTGCCAGCAGTTTAAATAATCCGGGACAGGGAACCCCGCAGTACTTC. Protein product: CASSLNNPGQGTPQYF. The complete variable domain, with remaining parts taken from reference TRBV28 and TRBJ2-7, reads DVKVTQSSRYLVKRTGEKVFLECVQDMDHENMFWYRQDPGLGLRLIYFSYDVKMKEKGDIPEGYSVSREKKERFSLILESASTNQTSMYLCASSLNNPGQGTPQYFGPGTRLTVT.

The chain links TRBV28 to TRBJ2-7, with TRBD2 matching over 15 bases. V lost 6 bases, J lost 7 bases, and 7 bases stayed unmatched. CDR1 MDHEN and CDR2 SYDVKM come from the germline V gene. The CDR3 runs 15 residues. CDR3 sequence (DNA): TGTGCCAGCAGCAGAGGACTAGCGGGAGGGTGGGAGCAGTACTTC. As protein: CASSRGLAGGWEQYF.